The clone carrying this TCR beta chain was found a few times. Antigen specificity is unknown. The sample is drawn from a study of graft-versus-host responses after intestinal transplantation. Generated by immunoSEQ multiplex PCR, the TCRdb table keeps only in-frame clones and is missing some. The sample holds about 71,000 clones, approximately 94% seen once. The germline V and J ends were trimmed by 0 bases and 7 bases, with 15 bases remaining between them. The germline CDR1 and CDR2 sequences are MNHEY and SMNVEV (reference sequence). This CDR3 is 15 amino acids long. This TCR was recovered from a human donor who received an intestinal transplant. J is TRBJ1-2 and V is TRBV27; D may be TRBD1 (6 bases). Sequenced material: unstimulated CD8+ T cells sorted from spleen or lymph node cells, taken before intestinal transplant. CDR3 loop: CASSLSMWLDSGYTF. As DNA, the CDR3 is TGTGCCAGCAGTTTATCGATGTGGCTGGACAGTGGCTACACCTTC.